This T cell receptor (beta chain) was identified in a study of T-cell reconstitution after alpha-beta-depleted transplantation in children. A library of TCRbeta sequences, prepared with unique molecular identifiers, was generated. Using its own MiXCR run on the PCR reads, TCRdb lists one record per CDR3 protein. The sample holds around 420,000 distinct CDR3 sequences, 15% to 20% seen once. Germline CDR1 is ENHRY and CDR2 is SYGVKD. The CDR3 contains 12 residues. V lost 7 bases and J lost 3, with 10 bases in between. Study observations and caveats: Several hundred expanded graft clones reportedly were the source of alpha-beta T cells about two months after transplant. High day-60 TCRbeta diversity in some patients came from surviving recipient T cells and thymic progenitors.

About this clonotype itself: What it binds is not known.

The chain is built from TRBV10-3 and TRBJ2-7; D uncertain. The input for sequencing was PBMCs, mostly from graft donor cells, taken 360 days after TCRalphabeta/CD19-depleted stem cell transplant. The sequence derives from a boy in the first two years of life who had a stem cell transplant for Wiskott-Aldrich syndrome, so the T cells may come from the graft donor. The CDR3 DNA sequence: TGTGCCATCAAACGTAGTGGCTACGAGCAGTACTTC. Translated: CAIKRSGYEQYF.